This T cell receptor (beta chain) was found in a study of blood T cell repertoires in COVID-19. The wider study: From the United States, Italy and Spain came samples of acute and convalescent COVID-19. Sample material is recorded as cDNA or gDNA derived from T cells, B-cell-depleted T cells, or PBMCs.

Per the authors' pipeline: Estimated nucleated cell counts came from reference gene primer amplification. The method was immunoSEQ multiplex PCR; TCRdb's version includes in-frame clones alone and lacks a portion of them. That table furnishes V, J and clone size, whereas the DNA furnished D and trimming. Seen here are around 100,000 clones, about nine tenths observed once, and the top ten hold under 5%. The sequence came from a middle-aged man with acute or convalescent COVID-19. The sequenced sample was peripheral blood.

DNA for the CDR3: TGTGCCATCTCCCCCACTGACAGGGCTAGGTATGGCTACACCTTC. Residues: CAISPTDRARYGYTF. The chain joins TRBV10-3 to TRBJ1-2; 7 bases are a match to TRBD1. The trim removed 8 bases at V and 5 bases at J, leaving 14 bases unmatched. Germline lookup yields CDR1 ENHRY and CDR2 SYGVKD. The CDR3 is made up of 15 amino acids.